This TCR beta chain was captured by sequencing in a study of cytomegalovirus exposure and HLA in healthy donors. As for the study in general: Among fewer than 500 genotyped donors, roughly 81% fell in the Caucasian-associated ancestry cluster.

In the PCR, 60 Vbeta and 13 Jbeta primers were used. Profiled with immunoSEQ multiplex PCR; TCRdb holds only in-frame clones, not every one. The sample carries some 130,000 clones, around 80% recorded once. For the donor in question, CMV serostatus went unrecorded. Study-level findings and limits: It was reportedly the case that the classifier diagnosed cytomegalovirus status with high specificity and sensitivity.

Concerning this clone itself: No antigen is known for it.

CDR1 is MNHEY and CDR2 is SMNVEV in the germline V gene (reference sequence). The CDR3 totals 15 residues. V lost 3 bases and J 1 base, leaving 12 bases between the germline ends. Sequenced sample: PBMCs. The sequence was collected from a man aged 25-45 years in good health. The gene calls are TRBV27 and TRBJ1-1, with D possibly being TRBD1 (6 bases). CDR3 bases: TGTGCCAGCAGTTTTTCCACGACAGGGAACACTGAAGCTTTCTTT. It translates to CASSFSTTGNTEAFF.